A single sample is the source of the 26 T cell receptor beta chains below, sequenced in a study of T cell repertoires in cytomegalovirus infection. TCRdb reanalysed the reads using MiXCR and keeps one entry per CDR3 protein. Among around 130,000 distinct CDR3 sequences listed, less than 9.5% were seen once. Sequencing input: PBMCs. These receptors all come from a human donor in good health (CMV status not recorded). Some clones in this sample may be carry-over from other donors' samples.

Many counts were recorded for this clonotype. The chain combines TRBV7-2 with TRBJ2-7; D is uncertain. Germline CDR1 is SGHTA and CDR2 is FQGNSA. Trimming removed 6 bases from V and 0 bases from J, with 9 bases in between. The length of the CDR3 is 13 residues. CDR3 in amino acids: CASRQPPSYEQYF. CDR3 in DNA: TGTGCCAGCAGACAGCCACCCTCCTACGAGCAGTACTTC.

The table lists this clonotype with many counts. The CDR3 protein is CASSPEGTGELFF. CDR3 bases: TGTGCCAGCAGCCCAGAGGGCACCGGGGAGCTGTTTTTT. The chain combines TRBV7-2 with TRBJ2-2; tentatively, D is TRBD2 (5 bases). This CDR3 is 13 amino acids long. The V end was cut by 5 bases, the J end by 4 bases, with 8 bases between. The V gene's germline CDR1 is SGHTA and CDR2 FQGNSA.

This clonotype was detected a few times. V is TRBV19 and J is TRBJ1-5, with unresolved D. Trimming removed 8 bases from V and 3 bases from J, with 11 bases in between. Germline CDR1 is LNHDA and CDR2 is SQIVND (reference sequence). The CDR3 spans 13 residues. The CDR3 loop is CASCRALNQPQHF. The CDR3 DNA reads TGTGCCAGTTGCCGGGCCCTCAATCAGCCCCAGCATTTT.

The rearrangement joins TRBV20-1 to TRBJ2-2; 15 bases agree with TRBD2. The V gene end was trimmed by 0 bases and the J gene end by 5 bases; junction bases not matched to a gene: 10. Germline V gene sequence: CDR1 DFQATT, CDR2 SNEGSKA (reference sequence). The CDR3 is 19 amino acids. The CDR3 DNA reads TGCAGTGCTAGAGATCATATGGGACTAGCGGGGGGCGGTACCGGGGAGCTGTTTTTT. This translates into CSARDHMGLAGGGTGELFF.

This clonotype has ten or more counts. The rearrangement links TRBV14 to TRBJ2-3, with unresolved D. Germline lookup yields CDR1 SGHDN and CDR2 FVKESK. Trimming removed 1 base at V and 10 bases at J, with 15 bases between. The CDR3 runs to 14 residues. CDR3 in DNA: TGTGCCAGCAGCCAAGTCTCACCAGGCTCAGCGCAGTATTTT. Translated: CASSQVSPGSAQYF.

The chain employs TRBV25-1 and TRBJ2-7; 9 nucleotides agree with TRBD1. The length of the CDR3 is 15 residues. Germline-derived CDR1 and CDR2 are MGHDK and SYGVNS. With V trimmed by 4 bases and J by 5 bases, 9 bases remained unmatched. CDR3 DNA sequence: TGTGCCAGCAGTGGGGGGACAGGGCGCCGGAACGAGCAGTACTTC. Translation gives CASSGGTGRRNEQYF.

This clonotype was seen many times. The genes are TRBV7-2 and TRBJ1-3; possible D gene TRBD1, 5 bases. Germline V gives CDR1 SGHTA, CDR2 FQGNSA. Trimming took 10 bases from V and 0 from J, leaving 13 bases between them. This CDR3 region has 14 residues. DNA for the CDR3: TGTGCCACCCGGGGCCTGAGCTCTGGAAACACCATATATTTT. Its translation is CATRGLSSGNTIYF.

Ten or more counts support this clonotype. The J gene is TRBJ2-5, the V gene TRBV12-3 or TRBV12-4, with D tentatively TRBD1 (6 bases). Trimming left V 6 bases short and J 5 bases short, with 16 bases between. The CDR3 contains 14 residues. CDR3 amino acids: CASSPLGQGETQYF. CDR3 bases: TGTGCCAGCAGCCCTTTGGGGCAGGGGGAGACCCAGTACTTC.

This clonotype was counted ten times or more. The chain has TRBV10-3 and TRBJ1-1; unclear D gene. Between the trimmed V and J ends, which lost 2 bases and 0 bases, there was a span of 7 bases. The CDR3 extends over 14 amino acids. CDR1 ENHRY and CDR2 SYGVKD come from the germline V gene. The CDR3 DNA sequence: TGTGCCATCAGTGAGATCGAGATGAACACTGAAGCTTTCTTT. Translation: CAISEIEMNTEAFF.

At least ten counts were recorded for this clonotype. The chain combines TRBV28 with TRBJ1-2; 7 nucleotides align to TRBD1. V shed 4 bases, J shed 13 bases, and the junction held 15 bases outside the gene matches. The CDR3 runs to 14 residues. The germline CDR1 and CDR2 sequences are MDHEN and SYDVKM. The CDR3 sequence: CASSSVDRDSSCTF. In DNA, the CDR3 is TGTGCCAGCAGTTCGGTAGACAGGGACTCGTCTTGCACCTTC.

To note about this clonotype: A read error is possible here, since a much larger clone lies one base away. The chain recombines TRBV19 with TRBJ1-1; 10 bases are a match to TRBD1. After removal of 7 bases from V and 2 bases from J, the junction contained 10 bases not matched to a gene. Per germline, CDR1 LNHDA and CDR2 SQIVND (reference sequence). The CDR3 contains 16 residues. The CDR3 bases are TGTGCCAGTATCTTATCCCGGACAGGGGGAAACACTGAAGCTTTCTTT. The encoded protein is CASILSRTGGNTEAFF.

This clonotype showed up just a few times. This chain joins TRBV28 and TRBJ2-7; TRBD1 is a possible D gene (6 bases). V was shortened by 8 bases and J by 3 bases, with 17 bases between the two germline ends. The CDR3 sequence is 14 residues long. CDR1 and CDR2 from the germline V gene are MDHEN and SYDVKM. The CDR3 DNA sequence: TGTGCCAGCTCCTACGGGACACTCGACTACGAGCAGTACTTC. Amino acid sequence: CASSYGTLDYEQYF.

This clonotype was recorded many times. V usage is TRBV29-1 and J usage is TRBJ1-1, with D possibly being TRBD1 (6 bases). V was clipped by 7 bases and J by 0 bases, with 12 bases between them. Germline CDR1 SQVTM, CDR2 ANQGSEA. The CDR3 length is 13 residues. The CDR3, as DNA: TGCAGCGCCTCCGGACAGTTGAACACTGAAGCTTTCTTT. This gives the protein CSASGQLNTEAFF.

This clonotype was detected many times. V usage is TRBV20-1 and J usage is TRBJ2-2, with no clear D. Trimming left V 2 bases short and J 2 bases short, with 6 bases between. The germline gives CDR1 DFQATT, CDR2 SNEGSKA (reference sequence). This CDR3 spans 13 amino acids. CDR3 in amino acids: CSARIVNTGELFF. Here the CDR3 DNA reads TGCAGTGCTAGAATTGTAAACACCGGGGAGCTGTTTTTT.

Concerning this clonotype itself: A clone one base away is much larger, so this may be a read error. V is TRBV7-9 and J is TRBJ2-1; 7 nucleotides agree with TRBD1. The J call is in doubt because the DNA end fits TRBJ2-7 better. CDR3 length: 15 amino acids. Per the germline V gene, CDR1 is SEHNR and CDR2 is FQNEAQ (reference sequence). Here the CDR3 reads CASSLAKGAKNEQYF. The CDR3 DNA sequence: TGTGCCAGCAGCTTAGCGAAGGGGGCTAAAAATGAGCAGTACTTC.

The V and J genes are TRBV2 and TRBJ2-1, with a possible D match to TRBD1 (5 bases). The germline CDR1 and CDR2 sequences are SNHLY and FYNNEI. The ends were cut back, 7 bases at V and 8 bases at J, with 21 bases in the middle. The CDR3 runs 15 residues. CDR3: CASTRRQPIGDEQFF. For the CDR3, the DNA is TGTGCCAGCACCCGGAGACAGCCTATTGGGGATGAGCAGTTCTTC.

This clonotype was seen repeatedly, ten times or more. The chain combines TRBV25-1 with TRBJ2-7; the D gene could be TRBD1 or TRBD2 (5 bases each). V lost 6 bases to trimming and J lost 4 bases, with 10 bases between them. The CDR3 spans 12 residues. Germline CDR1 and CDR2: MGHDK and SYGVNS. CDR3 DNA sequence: TGTGCCAGCAGCTGGGGGATTTACGAGCAGTACTTC. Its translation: CASSWGIYEQYF.

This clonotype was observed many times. CDR3 in DNA: TGTGCCAGCACGAGGAAAATGAACACTGAAGCTTTCTTT. Translated, it gives CASTRKMNTEAFF. The gene calls are TRBV12-3 or TRBV12-4 and TRBJ1-1; D is unclear. The V end lost 7 bases, the J end lost 0 bases, and 9 bases lay between the germline ends. CDR3 length: 13 amino acids.

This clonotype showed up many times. The CDR3 region has the DNA TGTGCCAGCAGTCCGGGGACAGCGATTGAAGCTTTCTTT. Translation gives CASSPGTAIEAFF. This chain connects TRBV12-3 or TRBV12-4 to TRBJ1-1; TRBD1 aligns across 7 bases. The CDR3 contains 13 residues. V lost 5 bases, J lost 7 bases, and 7 bases stayed unmatched.

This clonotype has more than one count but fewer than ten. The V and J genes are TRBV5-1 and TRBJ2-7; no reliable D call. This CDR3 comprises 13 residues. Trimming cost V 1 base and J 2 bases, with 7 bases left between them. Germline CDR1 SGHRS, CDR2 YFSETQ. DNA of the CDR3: TGCGCCAGCAGCTTGTGGGGTACCTACGAGCAGTACTTC. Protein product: CASSLWGTYEQYF.

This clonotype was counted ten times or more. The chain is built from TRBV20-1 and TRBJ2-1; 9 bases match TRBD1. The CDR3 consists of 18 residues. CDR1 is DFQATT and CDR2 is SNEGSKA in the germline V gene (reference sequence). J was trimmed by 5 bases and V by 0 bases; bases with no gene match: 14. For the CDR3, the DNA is TGCAGTGCTAGAGATCCGAGTAAGGGGACAGGGCTTAACAATGAGCAGTTCTTC. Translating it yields CSARDPSKGTGLNNEQFF.

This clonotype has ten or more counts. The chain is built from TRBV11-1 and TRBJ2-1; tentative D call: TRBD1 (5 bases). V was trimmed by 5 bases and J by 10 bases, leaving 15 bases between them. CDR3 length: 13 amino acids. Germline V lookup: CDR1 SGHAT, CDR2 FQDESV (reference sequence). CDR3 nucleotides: TGTGCCAGCAGCCCAATAACAGGATTCGAGCAGTTCTTC. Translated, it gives CASSPITGFEQFF.

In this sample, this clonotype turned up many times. The CDR3 reads CASSLAAVGVTDTQYF. DNA for the CDR3: TGTGCCAGCAGTCTAGCAGCGGTCGGGGTGACAGATACGCAGTATTTT. The genes are TRBV28 and TRBJ2-3; D may be TRBD2 (5 bases). This CDR3 region has 16 residues. Germline CDR1 reads MDHEN; CDR2 reads SYDVKM. Trimming stripped 5 bases from V and 3 bases from J, with 18 bases between.

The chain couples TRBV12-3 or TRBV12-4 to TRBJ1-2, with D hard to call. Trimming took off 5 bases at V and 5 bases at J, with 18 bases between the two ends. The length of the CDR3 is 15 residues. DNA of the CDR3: TGTGCCAGCAGTGTAAGCTCTCCCCAAGGATATGGCTACACCTTC. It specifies CASSVSSPQGYGYTF.

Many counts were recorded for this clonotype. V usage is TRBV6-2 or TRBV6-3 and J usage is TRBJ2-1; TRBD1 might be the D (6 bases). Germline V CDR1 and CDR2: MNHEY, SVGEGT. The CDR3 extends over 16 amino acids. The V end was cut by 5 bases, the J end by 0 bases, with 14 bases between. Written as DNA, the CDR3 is TGTGCCAGCAGTGACAAAGGGGGATTCTCCTACAATGAGCAGTTCTTC. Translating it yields CASSDKGGFSYNEQFF.

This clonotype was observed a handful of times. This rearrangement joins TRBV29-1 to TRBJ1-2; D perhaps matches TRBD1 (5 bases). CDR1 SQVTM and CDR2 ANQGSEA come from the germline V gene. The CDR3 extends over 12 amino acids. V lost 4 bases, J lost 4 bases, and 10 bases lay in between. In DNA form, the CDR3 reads TGCAGCGTTGGGGACGACGGCTATGGCTACACCTTC. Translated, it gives CSVGDDGYGYTF. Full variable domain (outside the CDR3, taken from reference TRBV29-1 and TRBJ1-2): SAVISQKPSRDICQRGTSLTIQCQVDSQVTMMFWYRQQPGQSLTLIATANQGSEATYESGFVIDKFPISRPNLTFSTLTVSNMSPEDSSIYLCSVGDDGYGYTFGSGTRLTVV.